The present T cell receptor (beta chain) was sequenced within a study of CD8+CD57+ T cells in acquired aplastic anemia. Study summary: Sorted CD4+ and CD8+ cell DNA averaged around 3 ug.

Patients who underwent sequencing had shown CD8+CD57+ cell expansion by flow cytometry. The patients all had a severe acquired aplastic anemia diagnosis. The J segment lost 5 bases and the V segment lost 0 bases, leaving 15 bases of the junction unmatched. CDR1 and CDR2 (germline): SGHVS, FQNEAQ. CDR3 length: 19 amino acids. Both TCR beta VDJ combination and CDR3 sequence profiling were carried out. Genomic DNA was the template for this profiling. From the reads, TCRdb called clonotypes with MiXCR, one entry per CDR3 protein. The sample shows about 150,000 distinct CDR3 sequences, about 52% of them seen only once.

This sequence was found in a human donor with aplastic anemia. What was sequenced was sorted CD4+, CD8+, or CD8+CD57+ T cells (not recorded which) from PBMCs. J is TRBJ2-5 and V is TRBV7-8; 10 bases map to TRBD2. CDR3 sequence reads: CASSLAWASGSQEGETQYF. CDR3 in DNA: TGTGCCAGCAGCTTAGCGTGGGCTAGCGGGAGCCAAGAGGGGGAGACCCAGTACTTC.